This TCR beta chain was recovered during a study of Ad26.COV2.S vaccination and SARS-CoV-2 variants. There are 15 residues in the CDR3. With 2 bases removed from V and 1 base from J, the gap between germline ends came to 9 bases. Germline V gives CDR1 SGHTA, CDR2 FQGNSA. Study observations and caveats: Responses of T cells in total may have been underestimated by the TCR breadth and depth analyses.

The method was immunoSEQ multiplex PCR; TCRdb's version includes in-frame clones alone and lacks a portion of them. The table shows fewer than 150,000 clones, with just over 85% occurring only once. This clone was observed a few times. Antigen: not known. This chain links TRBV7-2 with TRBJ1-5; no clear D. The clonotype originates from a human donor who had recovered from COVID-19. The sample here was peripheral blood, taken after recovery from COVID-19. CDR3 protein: CASSLITGSNQPQHF. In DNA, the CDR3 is TGTGCCAGCAGCTTAATTACGGGAAGCAATCAGCCCCAGCATTTT.